These 32 T cell receptor beta chains were sequenced from one sample in a study of blood T cells in healthy people across ages. A second about 6 to 11 cycle PCR used barcoded and J-beta primers. TCRdb reprocessed the 5' RACE reads with MiXCR, giving one entry per CDR3 protein. The sample has about 1.4 million distinct CDR3 sequences; approximately 59% are singletons. The specimen was blood. Receptors were obtained from a young man in good health.

V usage is TRBV28 and J usage is TRBJ2-7; tentatively, D is TRBD2 (6 bases). Germline CDR1 is MDHEN and CDR2 is SYDVKM. Trimming cost V 8 bases and J 5 bases, with 19 bases left between them. The CDR3 has 14 residues. CDR3 DNA sequence: TGTGCCAGCCAGGGCAGTGCGGGGTCAGACGAGCAGTACTTC. Amino acid sequence: CASQGSAGSDEQYF.

The chain carries TRBV7-9 and TRBJ2-7; a possible D gene is TRBD1 (5 bases). The germline V gene has CDR1 SEHNR and CDR2 FQNEAQ (reference sequence). Trimming pared 2 bases from V and 0 bases from J, leaving 14 bases between. This CDR3 has 16 residues. The CDR3 nucleotides read TGTGCCAGCAGCTTATATGCAGGGATCCTCTCCTACGAGCAGTACTTC. Residues: CASSLYAGILSYEQYF. Together with reference TRBV7-9 and TRBJ2-7, the CDR3 gives the full variable domain: DTGVSQNPRHKITKRGQNVTFRCDPISEHNRLYWYRQTLGQGPEFLTYFQNEAQLEKSRLLSDRFSAERPKGSFSTLEIQRTEQGDSAMYLCASSLYAGILSYEQYFGPGTRLTVT.

The V call is TRBV12-3 or TRBV12-4, the J call TRBJ2-3; D is unclear. The CDR3 loop spans 15 amino acids. Trimming took off 6 bases at V and 0 bases at J, with 13 bases between the two ends. As DNA, the CDR3 is TGTGCCAGCAGCCAAACTGGTACTAGCACAGATACGCAGTATTTT. It translates to CASSQTGTSTDTQYF.

This clonotype was detected only a few times. This chain connects TRBV10-3 to TRBJ1-2; TRBD1 aligns across 10 bases. The J segment lost 2 bases and the V segment lost 0 bases, leaving 9 bases of the junction unmatched. The V gene's germline CDR1 is ENHRY and CDR2 SYGVKD. The CDR3 spans 18 residues. CDR3 region: CAISESVGMGQGNYGYTF. The CDR3 bases are TGTGCCATCAGTGAGTCGGTCGGAATGGGACAGGGGAACTATGGCTACACCTTC.

V is TRBV27 and J is TRBJ2-7, with TRBD2 matching 14 bases. With 4 bases clipped from V and 7 bases from J, the junction kept 9 bases outside the gene matches. The germline V gene has CDR1 MNHEY and CDR2 SMNVEV (reference sequence). The CDR3 runs 16 residues. The CDR3 nucleotides are TGTGCCAGCAGTTCCAGACTAGCGGGAGGGCACAATGAGCAGTACTTC. Translated, it gives CASSSRLAGGHNEQYF.

As to this clonotype: An end of the junction differs from the germline gene, which may be a read error. This chain uses TRBV18 with TRBJ2-1; 7 bases are a match to TRBD1. Germline V CDR1 and CDR2: KGHSH, LQKENI. The CDR3 has 15 amino acids. The CDR3 DNA follows: TGTGCCAGCTCTCCCTCCAGGGGGTCCTGCAATGAGCAGTTCTTC. Translation: CASSPSRGSCNEQFF.

The chain is built from TRBV6-2 or TRBV6-3 and TRBJ1-6; TRBD1 matches 7 bases. With 6 bases clipped from V and 7 bases from J, the junction kept 6 bases outside the gene matches. Germline V CDR1 and CDR2: MNHEY, SVGEGT. The length of the CDR3 is 14 residues. The CDR3 here is CASSPGQKNSPLHF. The CDR3 DNA reads as TGTGCCAGCAGCCCGGGACAGAAAAATTCACCCCTCCACTTT.

This clonotype was seen more than once but under ten times. The chain couples TRBV7-8 to TRBJ2-3; D call uncertain. V was shortened by 3 bases and J by 2 bases, with 12 bases between the two germline ends. CDR3 size: 15 residues. Germline assignment: CDR1 SGHVS and CDR2 FQNEAQ. CDR3 region: CASSFLESPTDTQYF. DNA of the CDR3: TGTGCCAGCAGCTTCTTGGAGTCACCCACAGATACGCAGTATTTT.

J is TRBJ1-1 and V is TRBV6-6; no firm D call. The CDR3 runs to 15 residues. Germline V CDR1 and CDR2: MNHNY, SVGAGI (reference sequence). V shed 6 bases and J shed 1 base, with 15 bases lying between them. The chain's CDR3 is CASSIDGNWNTEAFF. The CDR3 DNA sequence: TGTGCCAGCAGCATAGACGGGAACTGGAACACTGAAGCTTTCTTT.

This rearrangement joins TRBV6-6 to TRBJ1-1, with 11 bases identical to TRBD1. CDR1 and CDR2 from the germline V gene are MNHNY and SVGAGI (reference sequence). This CDR3 spans 15 amino acids. V lost 8 bases and J lost 4; bases outside the gene matches: 9. This CDR3 reads CASGADRGPGTEAFF. The CDR3 coding sequence is TGTGCCAGCGGCGCGGACAGGGGGCCTGGCACTGAAGCTTTCTTT.

The J gene is TRBJ2-5, the V gene TRBV6-1; a weak D match, TRBD1 (6 bases). The CDR3 covers 16 residues. Between the trimmed V and J ends, which lost 6 bases and 2 bases, there was a span of 19 bases. The germline gives CDR1 MNHNS, CDR2 SASEGT. CDR3 sequence reads: CASSADRTGYQETQYF. In DNA form, the CDR3 reads TGTGCCAGCAGCGCCGATAGAACAGGGTATCAAGAGACCCAGTACTTC.

This clonotype has just a few counts. The V call is TRBV20-1, the J call TRBJ2-3, with 7 positions matching TRBD2. Losses at the gene ends were 4 bases for V and 2 bases for J; bases not matched to a gene: 3. The CDR3 loop spans 13 amino acids. CDR1 and CDR2 from the germline V gene are DFQATT and SNEGSKA (reference sequence). The CDR3 region is CSAKRDNTDTQYF. The CDR3 DNA sequence: TGCAGTGCTAAGCGGGATAACACAGATACGCAGTATTTT.

This clonotype has a handful of counts. This rearrangement joins TRBV29-1 to TRBJ2-7; D may correspond to TRBD1 or TRBD2 (5 bases each). CDR3 length equals 13 residues. Germline CDR1 and CDR2: SQVTM and ANQGSEA. Trimming shortened V by 5 bases and J by 5 bases, and 16 bases separated the two germline ends. Written as DNA, the CDR3 is TGCAGCGTTCGGGACGCTATTTCCCACGAGCAGTACTTC. Protein product: CSVRDAISHEQYF.

V is TRBV4-2 and J is TRBJ2-7; 10 positions match TRBD2. The J segment lost 2 bases and the V segment lost 3 bases, leaving 7 bases of the junction unmatched. Germline CDR1 is LGHNA and CDR2 is YNFKEQ. This CDR3 comprises 16 residues. The CDR3 loop is CASSQVLAGATYEQYF. CDR3 nucleotide sequence: TGTGCCAGCAGCCAGGTCCTAGCGGGAGCAACCTACGAGCAGTACTTC.

The genes are TRBV29-1 and TRBJ2-3; D may match TRBD1 or TRBD2 (5 bases each). V lost 5 bases to trimming and J lost 1 base, with 13 bases between them. The CDR3 extends over 14 amino acids. In germline, CDR1 is SQVTM, CDR2 ANQGSEA. CDR3 loop: CSVSGTTGTDTQYF. The CDR3 bases are TGCAGCGTTTCCGGGACCACTGGCACAGATACGCAGTATTTT.

This clonotype was found once. The chain has TRBV6-2 or TRBV6-3 and TRBJ1-1, with TRBD1 identical over 7 bases. This CDR3 comprises 15 residues. CDR1 is MNHEY and CDR2 is SVGEGT in the germline V gene. J gave up 3 bases and V 6 bases, and 10 bases lay outside the gene matches. The CDR3 DNA reads as TGTGCCAGCAGGTACGACAGGGTCCCCTACACTGAAGCTTTCTTT. This gives the protein CASRYDRVPYTEAFF.

The chain carries TRBV4-1 and TRBJ2-7; TRBD1 matches at 9 bases. The length of the CDR3 is 15 residues. CDR1 MGHRA and CDR2 YSYEKL come from the germline V gene. Germline trimming cut 2 bases from V and 5 bases from J; bases unmatched to any gene: 7. The CDR3 loop reads CASSQRGTGSHEQYF. The DNA of the CDR3 is TGCGCCAGCAGCCAACGAGGGACAGGGTCCCACGAGCAGTACTTC.

This clonotype showed up just a few times. The V and J genes are TRBV3-1 and TRBJ1-6; TRBD1 matches at 7 bases. The germline V gene encodes CDR1 LGHDT and CDR2 YNNKEL (reference sequence). The CDR3 totals 14 residues. V lost 6 bases to trimming and J lost 8 bases; unmatched junction nucleotides: 7. This CDR3 reads CASSHRDRDSPLHF. CDR3 coding DNA: TGTGCCAGCAGTCACCGGGACAGAGATTCACCCCTCCACTTT.

This rearrangement joins TRBV2 to TRBJ2-1; 8 bases align to TRBD2. Germline CDR1 is SNHLY and CDR2 is FYNNEI. The CDR3 loop spans 15 amino acids. V shed 6 bases and J 10 bases; nucleotides not matched to a gene: 14. DNA of the CDR3: TGTGCCAGCAGAGACCCGGGAGGGGGAGATGGGGAGCAGTTCTTC. Translating gives CASRDPGGGDGEQFF. Together with reference TRBV2 and TRBJ2-1, the CDR3 gives the full variable domain: EPEVTQTPSHQVTQMGQEVILRCVPISNHLYFYWYRQILGQKVEFLVSFYNNEISEKSEIFDDQFSVERPDGSNFTLKIRSTKLEDSAMYFCASRDPGGGDGEQFFGPGTRLTVL.

This sequence joins TRBV7-6 and TRBJ1-2; D gene ambiguous. Trimming removed 5 bases at V and 7 bases at J, with 29 bases between. Germline assignment: CDR1 SGHVS and CDR2 FNYEAQ. There are 18 residues in the CDR3. The CDR3 region has the DNA TGTGCCAGCAGCCATTTTCGGGCAGAAAAAGGGTCCCATTCTGGCTACACCTTC. This translates into CASSHFRAEKGSHSGYTF.

This chain links TRBV29-1 with TRBJ2-2; the D is unclear. Per the germline V gene, CDR1 is SQVTM and CDR2 is ANQGSEA. The V end was cut by 6 bases, the J end by 1 base, with 6 bases between. The CDR3 has 12 residues. The CDR3 spells CSVDKNTGELFF. CDR3 nucleotide sequence: TGCAGCGTAGACAAGAACACCGGGGAGCTGTTTTTT.

The CDR3 nucleotides are TGCGCCAGCAGCTCCACCGGTCCTTCTCGCGACGAGCAGTACTTC. It encodes CASSSTGPSRDEQYF. The chain combines TRBV5-1 with TRBJ2-5; D not certain. The better agreement between TRBJ2-7 and the DNA end casts doubt on the J call. Per germline, CDR1 SGHRS and CDR2 YFSETQ. This CDR3 is 15 amino acids long.

The rearrangement links TRBV5-5 to TRBJ2-1, with 16 bases lining up with TRBD2. In germline, CDR1 is SGHKS, CDR2 YYEKEE (reference sequence). CDR3 length: 19 amino acids. V shed 0 bases, J shed 4 bases, and the junction held 7 bases outside the gene matches. CDR3 DNA: TGTGCCAGCAGCTTGGAGGGACTAGCGGGAGGGCCTAGGTACAATGAGCAGTTCTTC. Translated: CASSLEGLAGGPRYNEQFF.

Concerning this clonotype: An end of the junction differs from the germline gene, which may be a read error. The chain employs TRBV7-6 and TRBJ2-5; unclear D gene. The germline CDR1 and CDR2 sequences are SGHVS and FNYEAQ. There are 12 residues in the CDR3. CDR3 nucleotides: TGTTCCAGCAGCCCCGGCGGAGAGACCCAGTACTTC. Amino acids: CSSSPGGETQYF.

V gene TRBV29-1 combines with J gene TRBJ2-7; 12 nucleotides match TRBD2. The CDR3 spans 18 residues. Germline CDR1 is SQVTM and CDR2 is ANQGSEA. With 3 bases clipped from V and 6 bases from J, the junction kept 18 bases outside the gene matches. The DNA of the CDR3 is TGCAGCGTTGATTACAGATCCACTAGCGGGAGGCCCCCCCTCGAGCAGTACTTC. Its protein is CSVDYRSTSGRPPLEQYF.

V gene TRBV29-1 combines with J gene TRBJ2-5, with 11 bases identical to TRBD2. From germline, CDR1 is SQVTM and CDR2 ANQGSEA. The CDR3 has 17 residues. Unmatched junction bases numbered 11, after V lost 4 bases and J lost 1 base. DNA for the CDR3: TGCAGCGTTGCAGGATCAGTAGCGGGAGGGATCCAAGAGACCCAGTACTTC. It specifies CSVAGSVAGGIQETQYF.

This rearrangement joins TRBV3-1 to TRBJ2-5, with 7 bases matching TRBD2. The CDR3 runs to 14 residues. CDR1 and CDR2 (germline): LGHDT, YNNKEL (reference sequence). Unmatched junction bases numbered 2, after V lost 3 bases and J lost 1 base. This chain's CDR3 is CASSHGTTQETQYF. CDR3 bases: TGTGCCAGCAGCCATGGGACTACCCAAGAGACCCAGTACTTC.

About this clonotype itself: Relative to the germline gene, one junction end is altered; a read error may explain this. The V call is TRBV7-9, the J call TRBJ2-4; possibly TRBD1 for D (6 bases). The germline V gene encodes CDR1 SEHNR and CDR2 FQNEAQ (reference sequence). The CDR3 spans 17 residues. CDR3 nucleotides: TGTGCCAGCAGCAACAGGGACATCTACTTAGCCAAAGACATTCAGTACTTC. Translating it yields CASSNRDIYLAKDIQYF.

This clonotype occurred a few times. The V gene is TRBV7-2, the J gene TRBJ2-3; no definite D call. Trimming removed 8 bases at V and 6 bases at J, with 9 bases between. The CDR3 contains 11 residues. The V gene's germline CDR1 is SGHTA and CDR2 FQGNSA. CDR3 bases: TGTGCCAGCGGATTAAGGGATACGCAGTATTTT. Its translation: CASGLRDTQYF.

V is TRBV27 and J is TRBJ1-2, with D perhaps matching TRBD1 (5 bases). CDR1 and CDR2 from the germline V gene are MNHEY and SMNVEV (reference sequence). The length of the CDR3 is 12 residues. With 6 bases removed from V and 6 bases from J, the gap between germline ends came to 11 bases. The CDR3, as DNA: TGTGCCAGCAGATCAGGGAGCAATGGCTACACCTTC. The encoded protein is CASRSGSNGYTF.

In this sample, this clonotype turned up a few times. CDR3: CASSQDLSGGEYEQYF. The CDR3 bases are TGTGCCAGCAGCCAAGATCTTAGCGGGGGGGAATACGAGCAGTACTTC. The genes are TRBV4-2 and TRBJ2-7, with 11 bases fitting TRBD2. CDR1 LGHNA and CDR2 YNFKEQ come from the germline V gene. This CDR3 contains 16 residues. After removal of 0 bases from V and 4 bases from J, the junction contained 5 bases not matched to a gene.

V gene TRBV11-2 combines with J gene TRBJ2-1; 12 bases are a match to TRBD2. The J segment lost 9 bases and the V segment lost 3 bases, leaving 6 bases of the junction unmatched. This CDR3 has 15 amino acids. From germline, CDR1 is SGHAT and CDR2 FQNNGV. The CDR3 loop is CASSFTPSGGAEQFF. For the CDR3, the DNA is TGTGCCAGCAGCTTTACTCCTAGCGGGGGGGCTGAGCAGTTCTTC.